The 19 T cell receptor beta chains reported below all come from one sample, sequenced in a study of cytomegalovirus exposure and HLA in healthy donors. Here immunoSEQ multiplex PCR was the method, and the copy in TCRdb shows in-frame clones only, minus some. The table records about 150,000 clones, 85% to 90% of them present only once. The sample taken for sequencing was PBMCs. The receptors shown here come from a woman between 18 and 29 years old in good health and CMV-seropositive.

The chain combines TRBV28 with TRBJ2-7, with 7 bases aligning to TRBD1. The CDR3 has 15 amino acids. Germline assignment: CDR1 MDHEN and CDR2 SYDVKM. V lost 7 bases to trimming and J lost 2 bases; unmatched junction nucleotides: 11. The CDR3 spells CASNPPTGPPYEQYF. The CDR3 DNA sequence: TGTGCCAGCAACCCACCGACAGGGCCTCCCTACGAGCAGTACTTC.

V gene TRBV6-1 combines with J gene TRBJ1-1; D uncertain. The germline gives CDR1 MNHNS, CDR2 SASEGT. The CDR3 runs to 15 residues. The ends were cut back, 6 bases at V and 0 bases at J, with 14 bases in the middle. The CDR3 here is CASRLSTGMNTEAFF. CDR3 DNA: TGTGCCAGCAGATTATCGACGGGGATGAACACTGAAGCTTTCTTT.

The gene calls are TRBV5-1 and TRBJ1-1; TRBD1 agrees at 7 bases. CDR3 length equals 14 residues. Germline CDR1 is SGHRS and CDR2 is YFSETQ. Trimming at V came to 6 bases and at J to 0 bases, leaving 5 bases not matched to a gene. The CDR3 region is CASTRDRVNTEAFF. CDR3 bases: TGCGCCAGCACCCGGGACAGAGTGAACACTGAAGCTTTCTTT. The full variable domain, its missing parts supplied by reference TRBV5-1 and TRBJ1-1, is KAGVTQTPRYLIKTRGQQVTLSCSPISGHRSVSWYQQTPGQGLQFLFEYFSETQRNKGNFPGRFSGRQFSNSRSEMNVSTLELGDSALYLCASTRDRVNTEAFFGQGTRLTVV.

The genes are TRBV6-1 and TRBJ2-7; D may be TRBD1 (6 bases). CDR3 length: 13 residues. Germline V gene sequence: CDR1 MNHNS, CDR2 SASEGT. V lost 4 bases, J lost 6 bases, and 13 bases lay in between. CDR3 amino acids: CASSAAFRGEQYF. In nucleotides, the CDR3 is TGTGCCAGCAGTGCTGCCTTCAGGGGCGAGCAGTACTTC.

The chain has TRBV28 and TRBJ1-5, with unresolved D. CDR1 and CDR2 from the germline V gene are MDHEN and SYDVKM. Trimming stripped 7 bases from V and 6 bases from J, with 13 bases between. CDR3 length: 13 residues. CDR3 in amino acids: CASISRSSQPQHF. CDR3 bases: TGTGCCAGCATATCTAGGTCGAGTCAGCCCCAGCATTTT.

The chain joins TRBV27 to TRBJ1-3; D might be TRBD1 (6 bases). CDR1 and CDR2 from the germline V gene are MNHEY and SMNVEV (reference sequence). The CDR3 has 15 residues. V lost 6 bases, J lost 4 bases, and 16 bases lay in between. The CDR3 protein is CASSEQRGSGNTIYF. The CDR3 nucleotides are TGTGCCAGCAGCGAACAGAGGGGGTCCGGAAACACCATATATTTT.

V and J are TRBV5-6 and TRBJ1-1; possible D gene TRBD1, 6 bases. Germline CDR1 is SGHDT and CDR2 is YYEEEE. V lost 4 bases to trimming and J lost 1 base, with 14 bases between them. CDR3 length: 15 amino acids. CDR3 region: CASSRYTGTNTEAFF. CDR3 DNA: TGTGCCAGCAGCCGATATACAGGGACGAACACTGAAGCTTTCTTT. The complete variable domain, with remaining parts taken from reference TRBV5-6 and TRBJ1-1, reads DAGVTQSPTHLIKTRGQQVTLRCSPKSGHDTVSWYQQALGQGPQFIFQYYEEEERQRGNFPDRFSGHQFPNYSSELNVNALLLGDSALYLCASSRYTGTNTEAFFGQGTRLTVV.

V gene TRBV28 combines with J gene TRBJ1-5, with D perhaps matching TRBD1 (6 bases). V gave up 4 bases and J gave up 7 bases, with 11 bases separating them. This CDR3 has 13 residues. Germline assignment: CDR1 MDHEN and CDR2 SYDVKM. CDR3 protein: CASSSTGIQPQHF. Here the CDR3 DNA reads TGTGCCAGCAGTTCAACAGGGATCCAGCCCCAGCATTTT. Full variable domain (remainder filled in from reference TRBV28 and TRBJ1-5): DVKVTQSSRYLVKRTGEKVFLECVQDMDHENMFWYRQDPGLGLRLIYFSYDVKMKEKGDIPEGYSVSREKKERFSLILESASTNQTSMYLCASSSTGIQPQHFGDGTRLSIL.

The rearrangement uses TRBV4-2 and TRBJ1-2; 11 nucleotides agree with TRBD1. Losses at the gene ends were 3 bases for V and 5 bases for J; bases not matched to a gene: 5. The CDR3 loop spans 15 amino acids. Germline V gives CDR1 LGHNA, CDR2 YNFKEQ. The CDR3 DNA is TGTGCCAGCAGCCAGGGACAGGGGGAAGGGTATGGCTACACCTTC. It translates to CASSQGQGEGYGYTF.

The rearrangement uses TRBV5-1 and TRBJ2-3; 8 bases align to TRBD1. Trimming took 4 bases from V and 4 from J; bases not matched to a gene: 8. Looked up from germline, CDR1 is SGHRS and CDR2 is YFSETQ. This CDR3 spans 15 amino acids. The CDR3 DNA reads TGCGCCAGCAGCCGGACCAGGGGGCTGGCAGATACGCAGTATTTT. As protein: CASSRTRGLADTQYF.

V usage is TRBV11-1 and J usage is TRBJ2-2, with 8 nucleotides matching TRBD1. This CDR3 is 17 amino acids long. V lost 3 bases and J lost 2; bases outside the gene matches: 8. Germline V gene data show CDR1 as SGHAT and CDR2 as FQDESV (reference sequence). The DNA of the CDR3 is TGTGCCAGCAGCTTCGGCCGACAGGGGAGAAACACCGGGGAGCTGTTTTTT. This encodes CASSFGRQGRNTGELFF. Full variable domain (outside the CDR3, taken from reference TRBV11-1 and TRBJ2-2): EAEVAQSPRYKITEKSQAVAFWCDPISGHATLYWYRQILGQGPELLVQFQDESVVDDSQLPKDRFSAERLKGVDSTLKIQPAELGDSAMYLCASSFGRQGRNTGELFFGEGSRLTVL.

This clone was found a few times. The J gene is TRBJ2-5, the V gene TRBV28; 8 bases agree with TRBD2. The CDR3 runs 15 residues. From germline, CDR1 is MDHEN and CDR2 SYDVKM. V lost 2 bases to trimming and J lost 6 bases; unmatched junction nucleotides: 8. CDR3 in amino acids: CASSLAGGRRQTQYF. The CDR3 nucleotides are TGTGCCAGCAGTTTAGCGGGAGGACGTCGGCAGACCCAGTACTTC. Drawing the rest from reference TRBV28 and TRBJ2-5, the complete variable domain is DVKVTQSSRYLVKRTGEKVFLECVQDMDHENMFWYRQDPGLGLRLIYFSYDVKMKEKGDIPEGYSVSREKKERFSLILESASTNQTSMYLCASSLAGGRRQTQYFGPGTRLLVL.

This clone was observed a single time. This chain uses TRBV5-4 with TRBJ1-3; maybe TRBD1 (5 bases). Germline V gives CDR1 SGHNT, CDR2 YYREEE (reference sequence). The ends were cut back, 2 bases at V and 0 bases at J, with 6 bases in the middle. The length of the CDR3 is 14 residues. This CDR3 is CASSFGGSGNTIYF. Here the CDR3 DNA reads TGTGCCAGCAGCTTCGGGGGCTCTGGAAACACCATATATTTT.

The DNA for the CDR3 is TGTGCCAGCAGCTACACCGGGACTATCACAGATACGCAGTATTTT. Protein product: CASSYTGTITDTQYF. The V and J genes are TRBV5-6 and TRBJ2-3; 7 nucleotides match TRBD2. This CDR3 has 15 amino acids. The junction had 6 bases not matched to a gene; V was cut back by 3 bases and J by 2 bases. CDR1 and CDR2 (germline): SGHDT, YYEEEE. Together with reference TRBV5-6 and TRBJ2-3, the CDR3 gives the full variable domain: DAGVTQSPTHLIKTRGQQVTLRCSPKSGHDTVSWYQQALGQGPQFIFQYYEEEERQRGNFPDRFSGHQFPNYSSELNVNALLLGDSALYLCASSYTGTITDTQYFGPGTRLTVL.

This chain uses TRBV29-1 with TRBJ2-1; no clear D. Germline V gene lookup returns CDR1 SQVTM and CDR2 ANQGSEA. The ends were cut back, 6 bases at V and 6 bases at J, with 15 bases in the middle. This CDR3 has 13 amino acids. CDR3 coding DNA: TGCAGCGTCGTGGATGAGGCGGCCAATGAGCAGTTCTTC. It translates to CSVVDEAANEQFF.

The chain combines TRBV4-1 with TRBJ1-2, with TRBD1 matching 9 bases. Germline V gives CDR1 MGHRA, CDR2 YSYEKL. Trimming at V came to 6 bases and at J to 2 bases, leaving 10 bases not matched to a gene. The CDR3 length is 16 residues. CDR3 amino acids: CASRMDRGSANYGYTF. CDR3 sequence (DNA): TGCGCCAGCAGAATGGACAGGGGATCAGCGAACTATGGCTACACCTTC.

The rearrangement uses TRBV11-2 and TRBJ2-7; 12 bases line up with TRBD2. Germline V gene sequence: CDR1 SGHAT, CDR2 FQNNGV. V gave up 5 bases and J gave up 4 bases; unmatched junction bases: 12. The CDR3 has 17 residues. The CDR3 DNA follows: TGTGCCAGCAGCCCACACGCCACTAGCGGGAGGTTGTACGAGCAGTACTTC. Translating it yields CASSPHATSGRLYEQYF.

The chain joins TRBV5-1 to TRBJ1-2, with TRBD1 identical over 7 bases. CDR1 SGHRS and CDR2 YFSETQ come from the germline V gene. CDR3 length: 14 amino acids. The J segment lost 4 bases and the V segment lost 4 bases, leaving 7 bases of the junction unmatched. CDR3 DNA sequence: TGCGCCAGCAGCGAATACCAGGGGGGCTATGGCTACACCTTC. Translation: CASSEYQGGYGYTF.

The CDR3 loop reads CASSRFRGPGELFF. The CDR3 nucleotides read TGTGCCAGCAGCCGGTTTAGAGGCCCCGGGGAGCTGTTTTTT. This chain uses TRBV11-1 with TRBJ2-2; no definite D call. The CDR3 has 14 residues. Per the germline V gene, CDR1 is SGHAT and CDR2 is FQDESV (reference sequence). V dropped 5 bases and J dropped 6 bases, with 13 bases sitting between them.